This T cell receptor (beta chain) came from a study of CD8+ T cells in alopecia areata (dated by TCRdb to between 2018 and 2020). About the study as a whole: Treated patients were enrolled in an open-label pilot trial of oral tofacitinib, 5 to 10 mg twice daily, for moderate-to-severe alopecia areata. immunoSEQ multiplex PCR using 35 Vbeta forward primers and 13 Jbeta reverse primers was used to amplify TCRbeta CDR3 regions. Clonality in the scalp was compared among normal scalp (n=4), patchy alopecia areata scalp (n=8), and alopecia totalis/universalis scalp (n=8). The study used high-throughput TCRbeta sequencing to examine T cell clonal expansion in alopecia areata, in both the C3H/HeJ mouse model and human patients. The RNA source kit depended on sample type: the PAXgene miRNA kit for fixed scalp, the miRNeasy kit for PBMCs, and the RNeasy kit for mouse skin. Scalp tissue and sorted CD4+ and CD8+ peripheral blood T cells from patchy and totalis/universalis alopecia areata patients and from healthy controls were covered by human TCRbeta sequencing. Disease severity in treated patients was measured with the SALT score, which quantifies the percentage of affected scalp surface area. Patients on tofacitinib were biopsied at baseline and after 4 and 24 weeks of treatment, and several of the patients also had a later scalp biopsy. Tofacitinib was administered for 6 to 18 months, and 6 months of follow-up off drug were then conducted to assess delayed response and recurrence.

Overall study outcomes, separate from this receptor: Tofacitinib significantly decreased scalp clonality and the number of expanded CD8+ clones among the top 100 scalp clones. Unlike mouse skin, which is dominated by gammadelta T cells, normal human skin has resident alphabeta T cells that are also sequenced, and this complicates analysis of the scalp TCR repertoire. Lesional scalp, especially in alopecia totalis/universalis, showed higher clonality and more expanded CD8+ clones than normal scalp, suggesting antigenic drive. Many expanded lesional clones persisted in scalp and blood during tofacitinib treatment, which may partly explain relapse after stopping treatment. Shared TCR sequences between patients were less evident than in mice, which may be partly attributable to HLA diversity in the patient population. The treated cohort was small, with a single nonresponder, so links between baseline CD8+ expansion and response need larger studies.

The germline V gene (reference sequence) provides CDR1 DFQATT and CDR2 SNEGSKA. The CDR3 measures 10 amino acids from cysteine to phenylalanine. Only CDR3 DNA remains: 30 bases, in frame from the first base. Trimming at the junction amounts to 8 bases on V and 2 bases on J, and the germline ends lie 5 bases apart. The treatment or condition tag for this specimen amounts to: oral pan-JAK inhibitor, 5-10 mg twice daily. Lesional scalp punch biopsies and peripheral blood were obtained from alopecia areata patients. After PBMCs were isolated by density centrifugation and stained for CD3, CD4 and CD8, a FACSAria was used to sort CD4+ and CD8+ T cells. Of note for this clone: Its antigen is not yet known. No qualities accompany the bases; no much larger clone lies one base away.

The library came from the immunoSEQ multiplex PCR assay. RNA was extracted from all samples and reverse transcribed into cDNA, which served as template for TCR sequencing. SuperScript III was used for first-strand cDNA synthesis, primed with a 2:1 mix of oligo-dT and random hexamers. A synthetic immune receptor repertoire was used to measure amplification bias, and any remaining bias was corrected computationally. On the authors' methods: Raw reads were preprocessed to remove errors, and CDR3 was defined according to IMGT conventions as the region from the conserved cysteine to phenylalanine. To get clonality, Shannon entropy was normalized by log2 of the number of productive unique TCRs and the result was subtracted from 1. CD4 or CD8 identity of scalp clones was inferred by cross-referencing scalp TCRbeta sequences with sorted blood CD4 and CD8 repertoires. TCRdb carries this immuneACCESS record with in-frame sequences only. Its versions omit some clonotypes, under half of them owing to an unresolved V gene in the studies checked, with the rest unexplained. V and J calls and clone size follow that table, whereas D and trimming were derived from the DNA. Within this sample are over 85,000 clones, with just over 70% of them counted one time only. The ten largest clones add up to 15% to 20% of the sample.

In this chain, TRBV20-1 is recombined with TRBJ2-3, with the D gene uncertain. Sequences were derived from CD8+ T cells sorted from blood, sampled around week 46, from a patient treated with tofacitinib. This clonotype was sampled from a human donor with alopecia areata. The nucleotide sequence reads as follows: TGCAGTTGTTTCACAGATACGCAGTATTTT. Its protein is CSCFTDTQYF.